This TCR beta chain was obtained from a study of identical twins. The germline CDR1 and CDR2 sequences are SGHRS and YFSETQ. With 3 bases clipped from V and 4 bases from J, the junction kept 7 bases outside the gene matches. The CDR3 length is 15 residues. The sample holds many counts of this clonotype. Its antigen is unidentified. Everyone who gave samples was a healthy Caucasian. Study-level points and caveats: Out-of-frame alpha sequences common to twins were enriched for low generation probability.

TCRdb re-analysed the 5' RACE reads in MiXCR, keeping a single row per CDR3 protein. The repertoire holds 570,000 or so distinct CDR3 sequences, with just under 10% as singletons. The same sample was also used in a study of yellow fever vaccine responses in identical twins.

J is TRBJ1-5 and V is TRBV5-1; 7 bases agree with TRBD1. The sequence derives from a woman between 18 and 30 years old in good health. The sample taken for sequencing was PBMCs. The CDR3, as DNA: TGCGCCAGCAGCTCCGGGACAGCTCCTAATCAGCCCCAGCATTTT. Its protein product is CASSSGTAPNQPQHF. Together with reference TRBV5-1 and TRBJ1-5, the CDR3 gives the full variable domain: KAGVTQTPRYLIKTRGQQVTLSCSPISGHRSVSWYQQTPGQGLQFLFEYFSETQRNKGNFPGRFSGRQFSNSRSEMNVSTLELGDSALYLCASSSGTAPNQPQHFGDGTRLSIL.